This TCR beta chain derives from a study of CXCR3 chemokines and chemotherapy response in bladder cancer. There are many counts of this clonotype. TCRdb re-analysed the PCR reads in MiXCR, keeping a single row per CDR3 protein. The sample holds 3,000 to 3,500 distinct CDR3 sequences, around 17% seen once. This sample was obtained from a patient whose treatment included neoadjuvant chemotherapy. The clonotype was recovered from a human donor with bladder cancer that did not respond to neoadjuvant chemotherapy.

CDR3 in amino acids: CASSFRGGHQPQHF. The CDR3 DNA reads TGTGCCAGCAGTTTCAGGGGGGGCCATCAGCCCCAGCATTTT. The V gene is TRBV12-3 or TRBV12-4, the J gene TRBJ1-5; TRBD1 matches at 7 bases. V shed 3 bases, J shed 5 bases, and the junction held 4 bases outside the gene matches. The CDR3 is 14 residues long.